This entry lists 10 T cell receptor beta chains sequenced from one sample in a study of CD8 T cells in ankylosing spondylitis. TCRdb reprocessed the 5' RACE reads via MiXCR and lists one record per CDR3 protein. The sample contains more than 150,000 distinct CDR3 sequences, roughly 13% of which appear only once. The sequencing sample was made of blood, either unsorted or a sorted T cell fraction (not recorded which). These receptors all stem from a female donor with ankylosing spondylitis or in good health (not recorded which).

In its sample, this clonotype was seen many times. CDR3 protein: CSARDFLAGSYEQYF. DNA of the CDR3: TGCAGTGCTAGAGATTTCCTAGCGGGGTCCTACGAGCAGTACTTC. The chain uses TRBV20-1 and TRBJ2-7; 9 bases agree with TRBD2. CDR3 length: 15 residues. Germline CDR1 DFQATT, CDR2 SNEGSKA (reference sequence). The junction had 4 bases not matched to a gene; V was cut back by 0 bases and J by 1 base.

This clonotype was counted ten times or more. The J gene is TRBJ2-3, the V gene TRBV12-3 or TRBV12-4; no clear D gene. V was cut by 3 bases and J by 0 bases, with 7 bases left in between. This CDR3 comprises 14 residues. The CDR3 loop is CASSLMRSTDTQYF. The CDR3 nucleotides read TGTGCCAGCAGTTTGATGCGGAGCACAGATACGCAGTATTTT.

The chain links TRBV27 to TRBJ1-1; 9 bases align to TRBD1. Germline trimming cut 5 bases from V and 11 bases from J; bases unmatched to any gene: 9. Germline CDR1 reads MNHEY; CDR2 reads SMNVEV (reference sequence). This CDR3 is built from 13 residues. The CDR3 nucleotides are TGTGCCAGCAGTCCGCCGGGACAGGGTGTCGCTTTCTTT. Protein sequence: CASSPPGQGVAFF.

This clonotype was recorded a few times. This chain links TRBV12-3 or TRBV12-4 with TRBJ2-4; the match to TRBD1 covers 9 bases. The CDR3 covers 16 residues. After removal of 5 bases from V and 1 base from J, the junction contained 6 bases not matched to a gene. CDR3 sequence: CASSPGTGLAKNIQYF. The DNA for the CDR3 is TGTGCCAGCAGTCCCGGGACAGGGTTGGCCAAAAACATTCAGTACTTC.

This clonotype was found many times. The chain has TRBV24-1 and TRBJ2-1; 8 bases agree with TRBD2. Trimming cost V 4 bases and J 9 bases; bases outside gene matches: 10. Germline V gene data show CDR1 as KGHDR and CDR2 as SFDVKD. CDR3 length: 15 amino acids. The DNA of the CDR3 is TGTGCCACCAGTGAACCCATAGCGGGATCAGGTGAGCAGTTCTTC. Translated: CATSEPIAGSGEQFF.

This chain joins TRBV7-9 and TRBJ1-1; 9 bases line up with TRBD1. Germline CDR1 reads SEHNR; CDR2 reads FQNEAQ (reference sequence). This CDR3 is built from 15 residues. Trimming at V came to 8 bases and at J to 0 bases, leaving 7 bases not matched to a gene. CDR3 region: CASGRGTGLNTEAFF. CDR3 DNA: TGTGCCAGCGGCAGGGGGACAGGGTTGAACACTGAAGCTTTCTTT.

This clonotype was picked up many times. This sequence joins TRBV6-1 and TRBJ2-1; 9 nucleotides match TRBD2. V gave up 5 bases and J gave up 5 bases; unmatched junction bases: 13. This CDR3 contains 17 residues. Germline assignment: CDR1 MNHNS and CDR2 SASEGT. CDR3 region: CASSRRGSGRAHNEQFF. In nucleotides, the CDR3 is TGTGCCAGCAGTCGTCGCGGTAGCGGGAGAGCGCACAATGAGCAGTTCTTC.

This clonotype has a count of ten or more. The chain recombines TRBV11-2 with TRBJ2-7; 9 bases line up with TRBD2. This CDR3 is built from 18 residues. Germline CDR1 is SGHAT and CDR2 is FQNNGV. Trimming took 2 bases from V and 2 from J; bases not matched to a gene: 13. This chain's CDR3 is CASSLRLGSGRNPYEQYF. CDR3 DNA sequence: TGTGCCAGCAGCTTACGGTTAGGTAGCGGGAGAAATCCCTACGAGCAGTACTTC.

This clonotype was detected once. The rearrangement links TRBV6-9 to TRBJ2-1; 10 bases map to TRBD2. Trimming cost V 8 bases and J 8 bases; bases outside gene matches: 39. CDR3 length: 24 residues. CDR1 MNHGY and CDR2 SVAAGI come from the germline V gene. CDR3 nucleotide sequence: TGTGCCAGCGATTCTTCGGAGCGTGGGGCCCGACGGGCTGGTGGGACTAGCGTAGGCGATGAGCAGTTCTTC. This codes for CASDSSERGARRAGGTSVGDEQFF.

This chain connects TRBV19 to TRBJ1-1, with D hard to call. The CDR3 sequence is 14 residues long. Germline lookup yields CDR1 LNHDA and CDR2 SQIVND (reference sequence). Trimming removed 7 bases at V and 2 bases at J, with 14 bases between. CDR3 nucleotides: TGTGCCAGTACCCCTACAGATACCAACACTGAAGCTTTCTTT. Protein product: CASTPTDTNTEAFF.